This T cell receptor beta chain came from a study of graft-versus-host responses after intestinal transplantation (dated by TCRdb to about 2021). Regarding the study in general: The transplants that recipients got were multivisceral, liver-intestinal, or isolated intestinal. Every recipient was given anti-thymocyte globulin induction, then maintenance tacrolimus and steroids for 2 to 4 years. The cohort enrolled 20 to 25 intestinal transplant recipients including one retransplant, and 3 patients lacking pretransplant specimens were excluded. Graft-versus-host and host-versus-graft alloreactive T cell clones were tracked in the graft, circulation and bone marrow after intestinal transplantation using bulk TCR-beta CDR3 sequencing. A peak of at least 4% donor T cells among recipient peripheral blood mononuclear cells was the definition used for donor T cell macrochimerism. Alloreactive clones were identified by sequencing pre-transplant mixed lymphocyte reaction products and comparing them with unstimulated pre-transplant donor and recipient T cells. Samples from a few later patients were sequenced in-house on an Illumina MiSeq with MiXCR processing rather than by the commercial service. Here is what the overall study found, with its caveats: GvH clones were found in recipient bone marrow, and some of the GvH clones appeared earlier in ileal mucosa or blood, which is consistent with an intestinal mucosal origin. Early after transplant, peak levels of circulating GvH clones were found to be associated with declines in HvG clones. Conclusions were limited by the relatively low number and heterogeneity of intestinal transplant patients. High GvH to HvG T cell clonal ratios were observed in the allografts of patients with donor T cell macrochimerism.

The receptor library was made with the immunoSEQ multiplex PCR assay. In most patients, genomic DNA was isolated using the Qiagen DNeasy Blood and Tissue Kit and sent frozen to Adaptive Biotechnologies for TCR sequencing. High-throughput TCR-beta CDR3 sequencing of genomic DNA from most patients was performed by Adaptive Biotechnologies. Regarding the original processing steps: Adaptive's ImmunoSEQ software supplied the TCR sequencing data for under 20 patients, while MiXCR and VDJtools were used to process a few other patients. To correct CD4 versus CD8 sorting errors, any sequence found in both subsets at a frequency ratio below 5:1 was removed. Because the origin of CDR3 nucleotide sequences shared between donor and recipient could not be assigned, those sequences were removed. To count as alloreactive, a clone needed at least 2-fold expansion over unstimulated cells and a minimum CFSE-low frequency of 0.002% (template counts) or 0.001% (read counts). Clones were considered mappable if detected in sequenced pre-transplant spleen, lymph node, or MLR CFSE-low populations of the donor or recipient. The cumulative frequency of alloreactive clones was calculated as a percentage of all sequences, weighted by copy number. In its TCRdb copy, this immuneACCESS table keeps in-frame sequences only and misses some clones. Where compared with another copy, unresolved V genes explain less than half of these, and the others have no known cause. D and trimming were read from the DNA, whereas the V and J calls and clone size are those reported in that table. The sample table lists 70,000 or so clones, 84% of them with a count of one. The ten top clones hold 0.39% of the sample.

The time point label on this specimen signifies: cells obtained before transplantation from donor or recipient. CD3+CD4+ and CD3+CD8+ populations were FACS-sorted from unstimulated pre-transplant donor and recipient cells taken from spleen or lymph nodes. For this clone: Its specific antigen is unknown. No qualities accompany the bases; no much larger clone lies one base away.

Taken from the germline V gene, the CDR1 and CDR2 loops are MNHEY and SVGAGI. From the cysteine through the phenylalanine, the CDR3 covers 13 amino acids. Only the CDR3 DNA is retained, 39 bases long and in frame from the first base. The junction shows trimming of 6 bases on V and 5 bases on J, and the gene matches do not reach 3 bases of it. The clonotype was recovered from a human donor who was the organ donor for an intestinal transplant. This receptor chain uses TRBV6-5 and TRBJ1-1, with 10 bases aligning to TRBD1. This specimen was unstimulated CD4+ T cells sorted from spleen or lymph node cells, taken before transplant. The nucleotides read TGTGCCAGCAGGGGGACAGGGGTAACTGAAGCTTTCTTT. It encodes CASRGTGVTEAFF.